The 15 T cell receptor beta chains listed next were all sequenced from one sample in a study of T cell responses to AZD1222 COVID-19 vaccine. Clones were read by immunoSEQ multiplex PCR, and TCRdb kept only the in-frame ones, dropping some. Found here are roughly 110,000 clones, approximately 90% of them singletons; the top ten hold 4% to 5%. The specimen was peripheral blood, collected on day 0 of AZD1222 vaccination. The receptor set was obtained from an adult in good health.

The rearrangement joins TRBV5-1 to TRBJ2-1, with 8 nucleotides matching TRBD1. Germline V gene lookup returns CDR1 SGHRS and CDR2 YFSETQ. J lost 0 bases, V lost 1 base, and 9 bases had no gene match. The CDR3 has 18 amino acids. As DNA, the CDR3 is TGCGCCAGCAGCTTGAGGTCGACAGGGGACAGCTCCTACAATGAGCAGTTCTTC. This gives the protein CASSLRSTGDSSYNEQFF.

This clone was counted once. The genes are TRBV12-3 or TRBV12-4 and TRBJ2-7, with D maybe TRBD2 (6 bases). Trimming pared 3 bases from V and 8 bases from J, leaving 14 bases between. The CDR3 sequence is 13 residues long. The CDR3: CASSFSSAHQQYF. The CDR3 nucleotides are TGTGCCAGCAGTTTCTCTAGCGCGCATCAGCAGTACTTC.

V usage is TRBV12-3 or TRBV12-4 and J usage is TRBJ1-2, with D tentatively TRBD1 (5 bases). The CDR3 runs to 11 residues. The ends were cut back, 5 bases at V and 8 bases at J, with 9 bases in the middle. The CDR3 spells CASSRGRGYTF. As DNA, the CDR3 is TGTGCCAGCAGTCGGGGACGCGGCTACACCTTC.

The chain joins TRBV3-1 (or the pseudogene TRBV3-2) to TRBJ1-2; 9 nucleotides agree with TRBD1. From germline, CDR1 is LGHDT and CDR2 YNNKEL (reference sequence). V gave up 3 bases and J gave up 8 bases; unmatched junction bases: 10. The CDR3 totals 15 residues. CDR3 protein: CASSHEGQGKGGYTF. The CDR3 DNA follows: TGTGCCAGCAGCCACGAGGGACAGGGAAAAGGCGGCTACACCTTC.

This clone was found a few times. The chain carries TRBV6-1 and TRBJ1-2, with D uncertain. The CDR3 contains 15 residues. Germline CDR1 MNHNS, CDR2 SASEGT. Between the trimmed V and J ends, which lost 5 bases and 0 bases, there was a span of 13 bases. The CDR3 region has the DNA TGTGCCAGCAGTCCCCCGGTTGATTCTAACTATGGCTACACCTTC. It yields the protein CASSPPVDSNYGYTF.

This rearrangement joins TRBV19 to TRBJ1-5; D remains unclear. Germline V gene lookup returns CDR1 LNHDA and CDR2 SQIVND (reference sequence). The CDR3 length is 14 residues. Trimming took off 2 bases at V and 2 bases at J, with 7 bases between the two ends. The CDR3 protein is CASSITGGNQPQHF. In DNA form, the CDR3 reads TGTGCCAGTAGTATAACCGGGGGCAATCAGCCCCAGCATTTT.

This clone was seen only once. This chain's CDR3 is CASSNRDRGDEQYF. DNA for the CDR3: TGTGCCAGCAGCAACCGGGACAGGGGGGACGAGCAGTACTTC. The chain uses TRBV7-2 and TRBJ2-7; 11 bases match TRBD1. The germline V gene has CDR1 SGHTA and CDR2 FQGNSA. This CDR3 is built from 14 residues. Trimming removed 5 bases from V and 5 bases from J; junction bases left unmatched: 5.

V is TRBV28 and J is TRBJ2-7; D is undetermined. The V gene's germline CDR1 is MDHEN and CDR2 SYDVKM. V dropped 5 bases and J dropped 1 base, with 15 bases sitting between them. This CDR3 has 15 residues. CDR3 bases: TGTGCCAGCAGTCTTTCTCCAGGCAGTTCCTACGAGCAGTACTTC. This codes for CASSLSPGSSYEQYF.

Here the CDR3 DNA reads TGTGCCAGCAGCTTAGGTCCGCACGAGGGTAATGGCTACACCTTC. Translated, it gives CASSLGPHEGNGYTF. V is TRBV7-2 and J is TRBJ1-2; D is unresolved. CDR1 is SGHTA and CDR2 is FQGNSA in the germline V gene. The CDR3 is 15 residues long. Trimming removed 1 base from V and 6 bases from J, with 15 bases in between.

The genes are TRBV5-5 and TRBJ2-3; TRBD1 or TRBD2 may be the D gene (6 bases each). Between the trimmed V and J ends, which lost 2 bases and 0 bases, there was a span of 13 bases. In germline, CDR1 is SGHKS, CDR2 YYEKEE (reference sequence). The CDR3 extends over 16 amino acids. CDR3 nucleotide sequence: TGTGCCAGCAGCTTAGGAGGGGGACCCAGCACAGATACGCAGTATTTT. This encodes CASSLGGGPSTDTQYF.

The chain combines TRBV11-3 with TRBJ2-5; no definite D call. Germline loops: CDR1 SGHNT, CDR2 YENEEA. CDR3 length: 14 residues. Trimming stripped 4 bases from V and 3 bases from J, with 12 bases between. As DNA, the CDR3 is TGTGCCAGCAGCTCAAGGGCCGAAAAAGAGACCCAGTACTTC. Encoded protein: CASSSRAEKETQYF.

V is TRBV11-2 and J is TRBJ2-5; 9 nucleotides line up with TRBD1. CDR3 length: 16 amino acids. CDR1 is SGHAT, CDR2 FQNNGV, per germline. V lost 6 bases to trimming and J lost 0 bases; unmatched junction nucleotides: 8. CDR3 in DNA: TGTGCCAGCAGTAGACAGGGGGTCTTATACCAAGAGACCCAGTACTTC. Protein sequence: CASSRQGVLYQETQYF. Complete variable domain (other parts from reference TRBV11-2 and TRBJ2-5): EAGVAQSPRYKIIEKRQSVAFWCNPISGHATLYWYQQILGQGPKLLIQFQNNGVVDDSQLPKDRFSAERLKGVDSTLKIQPAKLEDSAVYLCASSRQGVLYQETQYFGPGTRLLVL.

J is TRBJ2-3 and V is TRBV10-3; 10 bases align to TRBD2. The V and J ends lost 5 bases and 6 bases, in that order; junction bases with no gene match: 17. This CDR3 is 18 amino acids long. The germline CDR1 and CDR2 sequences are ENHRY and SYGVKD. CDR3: CAISTMGASGGQGDTQYF. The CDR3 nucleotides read TGTGCCATCAGTACCATGGGGGCTAGCGGGGGTCAAGGGGATACGCAGTATTTT.

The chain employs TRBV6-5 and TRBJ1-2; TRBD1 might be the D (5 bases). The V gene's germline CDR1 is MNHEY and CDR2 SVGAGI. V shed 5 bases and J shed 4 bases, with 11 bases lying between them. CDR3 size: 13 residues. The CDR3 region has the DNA TGTGCCAGCAGTCCCGGACAAAGCTATGGCTACACCTTC. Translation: CASSPGQSYGYTF.

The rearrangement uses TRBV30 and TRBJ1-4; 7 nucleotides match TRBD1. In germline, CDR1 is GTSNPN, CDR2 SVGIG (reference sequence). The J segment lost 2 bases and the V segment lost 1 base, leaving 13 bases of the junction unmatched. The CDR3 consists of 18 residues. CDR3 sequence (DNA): TGTGCCTGGAGTGCCTCAGGGGGACCCTCAAGGACTAATGAAAAACTGTTTTTT. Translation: CAWSASGGPSRTNEKLFF.